This TCR beta chain was captured by sequencing in a study of T cell responses to AZD1222 COVID-19 vaccine. Data came from immunoSEQ multiplex PCR; TCRdb stores just in-frame clones and leaves some out. The table includes under 200,000 clones, roughly 94% detected once. CDR1 is SGHRS and CDR2 is YFSETQ in the germline V gene. The V gene end was trimmed by 2 bases and the J gene end by 4 bases; junction bases not matched to a gene: 8. This CDR3 comprises 15 residues. This receptor was identified in an adult in good health. The V gene is TRBV5-1, the J gene TRBJ1-1; 7 bases are shared with TRBD1. The starting material was peripheral blood, obtained on day 0 of AZD1222 vaccination. The CDR3 loop is CASSLPDRVSTEAFF. CDR3 DNA: TGCGCCAGCAGCTTACCCGACAGGGTGAGCACTGAAGCTTTCTTT.